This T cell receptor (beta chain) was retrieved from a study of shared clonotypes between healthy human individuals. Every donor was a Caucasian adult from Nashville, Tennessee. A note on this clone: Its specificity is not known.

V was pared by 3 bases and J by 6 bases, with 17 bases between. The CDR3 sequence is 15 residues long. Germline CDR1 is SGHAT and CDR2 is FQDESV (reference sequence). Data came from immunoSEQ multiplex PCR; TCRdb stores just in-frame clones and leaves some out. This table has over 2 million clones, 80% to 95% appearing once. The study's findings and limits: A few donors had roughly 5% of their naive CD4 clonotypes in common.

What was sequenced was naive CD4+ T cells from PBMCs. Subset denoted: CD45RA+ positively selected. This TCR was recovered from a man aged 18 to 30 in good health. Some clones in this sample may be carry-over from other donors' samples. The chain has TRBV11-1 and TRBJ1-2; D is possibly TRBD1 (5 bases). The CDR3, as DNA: TGTGCCAGCAGCTTCGCCACCAGGGACCCCAATGGCTACACCTTC. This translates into CASSFATRDPNGYTF.